What follows are 27 T cell receptor beta chains derived from one specimen sequenced in a study of T cell changes during pregnancy in multiple sclerosis. Profiled with immunoSEQ multiplex PCR; TCRdb holds only in-frame clones, not every one. The sample has about 50,000 clones, around 90% seen once. This sample comprised CD4+ T cells from peripheral blood mononuclear cells, obtained after pregnancy. The receptors here all came from a female donor in good health, enrolled as a control in a pregnancy study.

The chain is built from TRBV25-1 and TRBJ1-5, with a weak D call TRBD1 (5 bases). This CDR3 spans 14 amino acids. Germline V CDR1 and CDR2: MGHDK, SYGVNS. The V gene lost 3 bases and the J gene lost 7 bases, with 13 bases spanning the gap. For the CDR3, the DNA is TGTGCCAGCAGTGAGGGAGGGACGCGGCAGCCCCAGCATTTT. It encodes CASSEGGTRQPQHF.

This chain connects TRBV18 to TRBJ2-3, with a possible D match to TRBD2 (5 bases). This CDR3 is 16 amino acids long. Trimming left V 3 bases short and J 2 bases short, with 15 bases between. The germline V gene has CDR1 KGHSH and CDR2 LQKENI. The DNA for the CDR3 is TGTGCCAGCTCACCCCCGAAAGGGAGAGCCACAGATACGCAGTATTTT. It is translated as CASSPPKGRATDTQYF.

The V call is TRBV2, the J call TRBJ2-5; 13 nucleotides align to TRBD2. TRBJ2-7 matches the DNA end more closely, so the J call is doubtful. The CDR3 totals 15 residues. CDR1 SNHLY and CDR2 FYNNEI come from the germline V gene. This CDR3 reads CASRAGLAGLYEQYF. In DNA, the CDR3 is TGTGCCAGCAGGGCGGGACTAGCGGGACTCTACGAGCAGTACTTC.

The J gene is TRBJ1-1, the V gene TRBV2; no firm D call. Trimming took off 7 bases at V and 7 bases at J, with 10 bases between the two ends. Germline assignment: CDR1 SNHLY and CDR2 FYNNEI. The CDR3 length is 11 residues. CDR3 DNA sequence: TGTGCCAGCAAAAGAATTAGTGAAGCTTTCTTT. As protein: CASKRISEAFF. The complete variable domain, with remaining parts taken from reference TRBV2 and TRBJ1-1, reads EPEVTQTPSHQVTQMGQEVILRCVPISNHLYFYWYRQILGQKVEFLVSFYNNEISEKSEIFDDQFSVERPDGSNFTLKIRSTKLEDSAMYFCASKRISEAFFGQGTRLTVV.

This clone was seen just once. The chain uses TRBV5-1 and TRBJ2-1; D might be TRBD2 (6 bases). V lost 0 bases to trimming and J lost 6 bases, with 16 bases between them. There are 16 residues in the CDR3. Germline V gene sequence: CDR1 SGHRS, CDR2 YFSETQ. CDR3 sequence reads: CASSLGLGLGANEQFF. Here the CDR3 DNA reads TGCGCCAGCAGCTTGGGCTTGGGACTCGGCGCCAATGAGCAGTTCTTC.

V is TRBV5-1 and J is TRBJ2-7; 8 bases fit TRBD2. V gave up 4 bases and J gave up 7 bases; unmatched junction bases: 7. This CDR3 has 13 amino acids. Germline loops: CDR1 SGHRS, CDR2 YFSETQ. The CDR3 DNA sequence: TGCGCCAGCAGCAACTCAGCGGGAGTGGAGCAGTACTTC. Its translation is CASSNSAGVEQYF.

This clone is a singleton in its sample. This chain uses TRBV5-1 with TRBJ1-1; possibly TRBD1 for D (5 bases). Germline V lookup: CDR1 SGHRS, CDR2 YFSETQ. Trimming pared 0 bases from V and 0 bases from J, leaving 12 bases between. There are 16 residues in the CDR3. The CDR3 protein is CASSLGQTVMNTEAFF. The CDR3 nucleotides are TGCGCCAGCAGCTTGGGACAGACCGTAATGAACACTGAAGCTTTCTTT.

The chain is built from TRBV7-3 and TRBJ2-6; D is undetermined. Trimming shortened V by 1 base and J by 1 base, and 5 bases separated the two germline ends. The CDR3 consists of 15 residues. CDR1 is SGHTA and CDR2 is FQGTGA in the germline V gene. CDR3 residues: CASSLSKSGANVLTF. The CDR3 coding sequence is TGTGCCAGCAGCTTAAGTAAATCTGGGGCCAACGTCCTGACTTTC.

CDR3 bases: TGTGCCAGCAGTTTCTCCAGGGTAAAAACTGAAGCTTTCTTT. Amino acids: CASSFSRVKTEAFF. The chain is built from TRBV6-6 and TRBJ1-1, with D perhaps matching TRBD1 (5 bases). Germline V gene sequence: CDR1 MNHNY, CDR2 SVGAGI (reference sequence). The CDR3 extends over 14 amino acids. With 4 bases removed from V and 5 bases from J, the gap between germline ends came to 14 bases.

The chain links TRBV6-5 to TRBJ2-1, with unresolved D. The V end lost 5 bases, the J end lost 9 bases, and 17 bases lay between the germline ends. The CDR3 extends over 14 amino acids. Germline V lookup: CDR1 MNHEY, CDR2 SVGAGI. The CDR3 protein is CASSLGRNVGEQFF. In DNA, the CDR3 is TGTGCCAGCAGTCTTGGCAGGAACGTGGGTGAGCAGTTCTTC.

This chain links TRBV5-4 with TRBJ2-3; 9 nucleotides match TRBD2. The CDR3 contains 14 residues. Per the germline V gene, CDR1 is SGHNT and CDR2 is YYREEE (reference sequence). Unmatched junction bases numbered 5, after V lost 2 bases and J lost 7 bases. The CDR3 reads CASSFPLAGHTQYF. Here the CDR3 DNA reads TGTGCCAGCAGCTTTCCCCTAGCGGGGCATACGCAGTATTTT.

The J gene is TRBJ1-5, the V gene TRBV28; D may be TRBD1 (6 bases). This CDR3 has 14 residues. The germline V and J ends were trimmed by 3 bases and 7 bases, with 13 bases remaining between them. Germline CDR1 and CDR2: MDHEN and SYDVKM. The CDR3: CASSFNRVRQPQHF. CDR3 in DNA: TGTGCCAGCAGTTTTAACAGGGTCCGGCAGCCCCAGCATTTT.

This clone was picked up a small number of times. The rearrangement joins TRBV9 to TRBJ2-1, with unresolved D. The CDR3 sequence is 12 residues long. CDR1 and CDR2 (germline): SGDLS, YYNGEE. With 7 bases removed from V and 4 bases from J, the gap between germline ends came to 9 bases. CDR3 bases: TGTGCCAGCGCGAGGATGTACAATGAGCAGTTCTTC. It yields the protein CASARMYNEQFF.

The J gene is TRBJ1-1, the V gene TRBV19, with D unclear. In germline, CDR1 is LNHDA, CDR2 SQIVND (reference sequence). The V and J ends lost 4 bases and 0 bases respectively, with 9 bases between them. This CDR3 contains 14 residues. CDR3 protein: CASSKTHMNTEAFF. CDR3 DNA sequence: TGTGCCAGTAGTAAGACACACATGAACACTGAAGCTTTCTTT.

The rearrangement uses TRBV27 and TRBJ2-3; the match to TRBD1 covers 8 bases. Per the germline V gene, CDR1 is MNHEY and CDR2 is SMNVEV (reference sequence). V gave up 9 bases and J gave up 3 bases; unmatched junction bases: 14. This CDR3 has 16 residues. The CDR3 DNA follows: TGTGCCAGTAGGGGGTTAGACAGGGGTAGGACAGATACGCAGTATTTT. It translates to CASRGLDRGRTDTQYF.

J is TRBJ2-3 and V is TRBV4-1; D call uncertain. The CDR3 is 13 residues long. Trimming took off 4 bases at V and 3 bases at J, with 8 bases between the two ends. Germline V gives CDR1 MGHRA, CDR2 YSYEKL. The CDR3 spells CASSPPETDTQYF. CDR3 coding DNA: TGCGCCAGCAGCCCCCCGGAGACAGATACGCAGTATTTT.

The J gene is TRBJ1-1, the V gene TRBV18; 9 nucleotides match TRBD1. The germline CDR1 and CDR2 sequences are KGHSH and LQKENI. With V trimmed by 3 bases and J by 7 bases, 3 bases remained unmatched. This CDR3 is built from 13 residues. The CDR3 region has the DNA TGTGCCAGCTCACCCGGGACAGGGAATGAAGCTTTCTTT. Its translation is CASSPGTGNEAFF.

This clone was seen only once. The rearrangement uses TRBV14 and TRBJ2-7; 12 nucleotides align to TRBD2. The CDR3 has 16 amino acids. The germline CDR1 and CDR2 sequences are SGHDN and FVKESK. J gave up 3 bases and V 4 bases, and 7 bases lay outside the gene matches. CDR3 DNA sequence: TGTGCCAGCAGCCGAGGGACTAGCGGGCTTTTCTACGAGCAGTACTTC. It yields the protein CASSRGTSGLFYEQYF. Complete variable domain (other parts from reference TRBV14 and TRBJ2-7): EAGVTQFPSHSVIEKGQTVTLRCDPISGHDNLYWYRRVMGKEIKFLLHFVKESKQDESGMPNNRFLAERTGGTYSTLKVQPAELEDSGVYFCASSRGTSGLFYEQYFGPGTRLTVT.

This chain joins TRBV27 and TRBJ2-7; TRBD1 matches at 7 bases. Germline V lookup: CDR1 MNHEY, CDR2 SMNVEV (reference sequence). The length of the CDR3 is 14 residues. The junction had 7 bases not matched to a gene; V was cut back by 6 bases and J by 2 bases. CDR3 in amino acids: CASRQIQGPYEQYF. Here the CDR3 DNA reads TGTGCCAGCAGACAGATACAGGGGCCCTACGAGCAGTACTTC.

The rearrangement joins TRBV28 to TRBJ2-7, with a weak D call TRBD1 (6 bases). V was cut by 6 bases and J by 4 bases, with 16 bases left in between. CDR1 is MDHEN and CDR2 is SYDVKM in the germline V gene. The CDR3 has 14 residues. Here the CDR3 reads CASRPTGQKYEQYF. The CDR3 DNA sequence: TGTGCCAGCAGACCTACAGGGCAAAAATACGAGCAGTACTTC.

The chain carries TRBV18 and TRBJ2-3, with 10 bases that match TRBD1. Germline trimming cut 6 bases from V and 1 base from J; bases unmatched to any gene: 4. The germline V gene encodes CDR1 KGHSH and CDR2 LQKENI. There are 15 residues in the CDR3. In DNA form, the CDR3 reads TGTGCCAGCTCGTCCGGGACAGGGGGCACAGATACGCAGTATTTT. As protein: CASSSGTGGTDTQYF.

This clone is a singleton in its sample. The chain employs TRBV5-1 and TRBJ2-7; 10 bases align to TRBD1. Germline assignment: CDR1 SGHRS and CDR2 YFSETQ. CDR3 length equals 14 residues. V was pared by 2 bases and J by 7 bases, with 6 bases of the junction left unmatched. The CDR3 loop is CASSFAGQGNEQYF. The CDR3 nucleotides read TGCGCCAGCAGCTTTGCGGGACAGGGGAATGAGCAGTACTTC.

The rearrangement joins TRBV4-2 to TRBJ2-7; 7 nucleotides match TRBD1. The CDR3 is 16 amino acids. CDR1 LGHNA and CDR2 YNFKEQ come from the germline V gene. Germline trimming cut 4 bases from V and 2 bases from J; bases unmatched to any gene: 11. As DNA, the CDR3 is TGTGCCAGCAGCCCCACCACCGACAGGGTAACCTACGAGCAGTACTTC. Amino acids: CASSPTTDRVTYEQYF.

V and J are TRBV29-1 and TRBJ1-1; D is unresolved. The V end lost 3 bases, the J end lost 1 base, and 12 bases lay between the germline ends. The CDR3 extends over 14 amino acids. Germline CDR1 reads SQVTM; CDR2 reads ANQGSEA. CDR3 nucleotide sequence: TGCAGCGTTGACCATTTAAGCTCGAACACTGAAGCTTTCTTT. Translation: CSVDHLSSNTEAFF.

V and J are TRBV11-3 and TRBJ2-7, with TRBD1 identical over 8 bases. CDR3 length equals 14 residues. Germline trimming cut 4 bases from V and 3 bases from J; bases unmatched to any gene: 5. The V gene's germline CDR1 is SGHNT and CDR2 YENEEA. The CDR3 bases are TGTGCCAGCAGCTCCACTACAGGGGGCTACGAGCAGTACTTC. This encodes CASSSTTGGYEQYF.

The chain carries TRBV11-2 and TRBJ2-2, with TRBD2 matching over 7 bases. The CDR3 spans 15 residues. Losses at the gene ends were 5 bases for V and 5 bases for J; bases not matched to a gene: 8. CDR1 SGHAT and CDR2 FQNNGV come from the germline V gene. This chain's CDR3 is CASSGSGAGTGELFF. DNA of the CDR3: TGTGCCAGCAGCGGAAGCGGGGCGGGTACCGGGGAGCTGTTTTTT. Drawing the rest from reference TRBV11-2 and TRBJ2-2, the complete variable domain is EAGVAQSPRYKIIEKRQSVAFWCNPISGHATLYWYQQILGQGPKLLIQFQNNGVVDDSQLPKDRFSAERLKGVDSTLKIQPAKLEDSAVYLCASSGSGAGTGELFFGEGSRLTVL.

The gene calls are TRBV2 and TRBJ1-2; D gene ambiguous. The CDR3 has 13 residues. Germline assignment: CDR1 SNHLY and CDR2 FYNNEI. The V end lost 7 bases, the J end lost 7 bases, and 16 bases lay between the germline ends. DNA for the CDR3: TGTGCCAGCATCGCGCTGGGAGCTTCTGGCTACACCTTC. Translation gives CASIALGASGYTF.